The 27 T cell receptor beta chains below all came from one sample that was sequenced in a study of cytotoxic CD8 clonotypes in ibrutinib-treated CLL (dated by TCRdb to the early 2020s). To prepare the library, the immunoSEQ multiplex PCR assay was applied. Here the immuneACCESS table is served through TCRdb, limited to in-frame sequences with V and J called. Missing clones are a known gap in these copies; in checked studies unresolved V genes cover under half, and the rest lacks a known reason. For this sample the table gives about 140,000 clones, of which 65% to 85% were detected only once. Of the sample, approximately 7.6% falls within the top ten clones. The specimen was PBMCs, collected after 36 months of ibrutinib treatment. Receptors originate from a human donor with chronic lymphocytic leukemia.

The CDR3 nucleotides read TGTGCCAGTAGTATTATGGGGAGTACCTATGGCTACACCTTC. Translation gives CASSIMGSTYGYTF. The chain carries TRBV19 and TRBJ1-2, with D unclear. Germline V gene lookup returns CDR1 LNHDA and CDR2 SQIVND (reference sequence). This CDR3 is 14 amino acids long. Trimming took off 3 bases at V and 4 bases at J, with 12 bases between the two ends.

This chain links TRBV9 with TRBJ2-1; tentatively, D is TRBD1 (6 bases). This CDR3 is built from 15 residues. The germline V and J ends were trimmed by 0 bases and 5 bases, with 12 bases remaining between them. The germline CDR1 and CDR2 sequences are SGDLS and YYNGEE. CDR3 bases: TGTGCCAGCAGCGTAGCGGTTAGGACAGACAATGAGCAGTTCTTC. It encodes CASSVAVRTDNEQFF.

This chain connects TRBV5-4 to TRBJ1-5; 9 nucleotides align to TRBD1. Looked up from germline, CDR1 is SGHNT and CDR2 is YYREEE (reference sequence). The CDR3 has 12 amino acids. V shed 4 bases, J shed 15 bases, and the junction held 8 bases outside the gene matches. CDR3 DNA: TGTGCCAGCAGCCTGGACAGGGGAGCGCGGCATTTT. It encodes CASSLDRGARHF.

The gene calls are TRBV19 and TRBJ1-2; a possible D gene is TRBD1 (5 bases). From germline, CDR1 is LNHDA and CDR2 SQIVND (reference sequence). The CDR3 runs to 15 residues. V lost 7 bases and J 4 bases, leaving 19 bases between the germline ends. The CDR3 sequence: CASKGHGTASYGYTF. CDR3 nucleotide sequence: TGTGCCAGTAAGGGTCATGGGACGGCCTCCTATGGCTACACCTTC.

Here the CDR3 DNA reads TGTGCCTGGTCTCTTGGGGGGGACAGGGAAAATCAGCCCCAGCATTTT. As protein: CAWSLGGDRENQPQHF. The chain employs TRBV30 and TRBJ1-5; 9 bases are shared with TRBD1. This CDR3 region has 16 residues. In germline, CDR1 is GTSNPN, CDR2 SVGIG (reference sequence). V was clipped by 5 bases and J by 4 bases; unmatched bases: 12.

This clone appeared a few times. The chain uses TRBV18 and TRBJ2-1; 11 nucleotides align to TRBD2. V was clipped by 1 base and J by 9 bases; unmatched bases: 11. The CDR3 is 17 amino acids. Germline values: CDR1 KGHSH, CDR2 LQKENI. The CDR3 spells CASSPLGSGRALGEQFF. Written as DNA, the CDR3 is TGTGCCAGCTCACCACTAGGTAGCGGGAGGGCCCTCGGTGAGCAGTTCTTC.

This clone was seen a handful of times. This sequence joins TRBV12-5 and TRBJ1-1; D perhaps matches TRBD1 (5 bases). Trimming shortened V by 4 bases and J by 5 bases, and 11 bases separated the two germline ends. The germline CDR1 and CDR2 sequences are LGHNT and FRNRAP. The CDR3 length is 13 residues. The CDR3 sequence: CASGWGKATEAFF. The DNA of the CDR3 is TGTGCTAGTGGTTGGGGGAAAGCGACTGAAGCTTTCTTT.

The CDR3 DNA is TGTGCCAGCAGACCGGACGGGGATCAGCCCCAGCATTTT. Translating gives CASRPDGDQPQHF. The chain is built from TRBV2 and TRBJ1-5; D gene unclear. Trimming stripped 6 bases from V and 5 bases from J, with 11 bases between. Germline V CDR1 and CDR2: SNHLY, FYNNEI. The CDR3 spans 13 residues.

The CDR3 DNA reads TGTGCCAGCAGTTTATCGGTCCGTCGCCAGACCAATAATTCACCCCTCCACTTT. Translation gives CASSLSVRRQTNNSPLHF. This sequence joins TRBV27 and TRBJ1-6; no reliable D call. Trimming took off 0 bases at V and 5 bases at J, with 17 bases between the two ends. The CDR3 spans 18 residues. Germline CDR1 MNHEY, CDR2 SMNVEV (reference sequence).

This chain joins TRBV18 and TRBJ1-5; D gene unclear. The CDR3 loop spans 16 amino acids. Germline lookup yields CDR1 KGHSH and CDR2 LQKENI. V lost 6 bases, J lost 0 bases, and 15 bases lay in between. DNA for the CDR3: TGTGCCAGCTCCAAAGGTACGGGTGATAGCAATCAGCCCCAGCATTTT. It is translated as CASSKGTGDSNQPQHF.

Note on this clone: The junction does not match germline at one end; this may be a read error. The gene calls are TRBV15 and TRBJ2-5; TRBD1 might be the D (5 bases). Germline values: CDR1 LNHNV, CDR2 YYDKDF (reference sequence). The CDR3 is 17 residues long. The CDR3 sequence is CATSRSPPFEGAAIGDF. The CDR3 region has the DNA TGTGCCACCAGCAGATCACCCCCCTTTGAAGGTGCGGCTATAGGGGACTTC.

Only a few counts were recorded for this clone. This chain uses TRBV5-4 with TRBJ1-1, with a tentative D call TRBD1 (5 bases). V dropped 0 bases and J dropped 6 bases, with 6 bases sitting between them. This CDR3 contains 12 residues. Germline loops: CDR1 SGHNT, CDR2 YYREEE (reference sequence). CDR3 loop: CASSLARAEAFF. CDR3 nucleotide sequence: TGTGCCAGCAGCTTGGCCAGGGCTGAAGCTTTCTTT.

The V and J genes are TRBV9 and TRBJ1-2; D gene uncertain. V was cut by 4 bases and J by 6 bases, with 16 bases left in between. Germline V lookup: CDR1 SGDLS, CDR2 YYNGEE. The CDR3 sequence is 14 residues long. CDR3 nucleotide sequence: TGTGCCAGCAGCATATCCCGCGACGCCGATGGCTACACCTTC. Encoded protein: CASSISRDADGYTF.

The chain recombines TRBV10-3 with TRBJ2-2; D may be TRBD1 (6 bases). The germline V gene has CDR1 ENHRY and CDR2 SYGVKD. Trimming left V 5 bases short and J 4 bases short, with 17 bases between. This CDR3 region has 16 residues. In DNA form, the CDR3 reads TGTGCCATCAGTAGATCCGGGACATCAAGCACCGGGGAGCTGTTTTTT. Protein: CAISRSGTSSTGELFF.

The chain has TRBV7-6 and TRBJ2-2, with 12 bases that match TRBD2. This CDR3 region has 16 residues. V lost 5 bases to trimming and J lost 4 bases; unmatched junction nucleotides: 5. CDR1 is SGHVS, CDR2 FNYEAQ, per germline. CDR3: CASSPGLAGRTGELFF. The DNA for the CDR3 is TGTGCCAGCAGCCCGGGACTAGCGGGCCGCACCGGGGAGCTGTTTTTT.

The chain is built from TRBV7-9 and TRBJ2-5; D is unclear. The CDR3 is 14 amino acids. V lost 5 bases and J lost 3, with 13 bases in between. Germline V gives CDR1 SEHNR, CDR2 FQNEAQ (reference sequence). CDR3 sequence reads: CASSRRSAKETQYF. The CDR3 bases are TGTGCCAGCAGCCGACGCTCGGCCAAAGAGACCCAGTACTTC.

The chain uses TRBV29-1 and TRBJ2-2, with D hard to call. Germline V CDR1 and CDR2: SQVTM, ANQGSEA. V was pared by 8 bases and J by 1 base, with 11 bases between. The CDR3 runs to 13 residues. The CDR3 spells CSIVGLNTGELFF. The CDR3 DNA sequence: TGCAGCATCGTAGGGCTGAACACCGGGGAGCTGTTTTTT.

V gene TRBV7-9 combines with J gene TRBJ2-7; D call uncertain. The CDR3 totals 12 residues. Trimming stripped 5 bases from V and 6 bases from J, with 11 bases between. The germline CDR1 and CDR2 sequences are SEHNR and FQNEAQ (reference sequence). As DNA, the CDR3 is TGTGCCAGCAGCGGCTACTGGGGCGAGCAGTACTTC. Translation: CASSGYWGEQYF.

A remark on this clone: Compared with germline, one end of the junction differs, possibly owing to a read error. The genes are TRBV7-8 and TRBJ2-5; 7 bases align to TRBD1. CDR1 and CDR2 from the germline V gene are SGHVS and FQNEAQ. The CDR3 length is 14 residues. The CDR3 is CASGLSRQGQTQYF. Written as DNA, the CDR3 is TGTGCCAGCGGCTTATCTCGACAGGGCCAGACCCAGTACTTC.

The chain recombines TRBV7-2 with TRBJ1-3, with D tentatively TRBD1 (5 bases). This CDR3 comprises 15 residues. V lost 3 bases to trimming and J lost 0 bases, with 9 bases between them. Germline V gene data show CDR1 as SGHTA and CDR2 as FQGNSA. The CDR3 DNA is TGTGCCAGCAGCTTGGGACCGCTCTCTGGAAACACCATATATTTT. Amino acids: CASSLGPLSGNTIYF.

The chain couples TRBV4-2 to TRBJ2-1; D is undetermined. This CDR3 is built from 14 residues. Per germline, CDR1 LGHNA and CDR2 YNFKEQ. Trimming left V 4 bases short and J 0 bases short, with 7 bases between. This chain's CDR3 is CASSRHDSYNEQFF. The CDR3 nucleotides read TGTGCCAGCAGCCGCCACGACTCCTACAATGAGCAGTTCTTC.

The rearrangement links TRBV5-4 to TRBJ1-6; D unresolved. V lost 1 base to trimming and J lost 0 bases, with 8 bases between them. CDR1 is SGHNT and CDR2 is YYREEE in the germline V gene (reference sequence). The CDR3 runs to 16 residues. This CDR3 reads CASSLRLYSYNSPLHF. The CDR3 coding sequence is TGTGCCAGCAGCTTGAGACTGTACTCCTATAATTCACCCCTCCACTTT.

The chain combines TRBV19 with TRBJ1-2; D gene ambiguous. Per the germline V gene, CDR1 is LNHDA and CDR2 is SQIVND (reference sequence). Trimming removed 6 bases at V and 2 bases at J, with 10 bases between. The CDR3 has 13 residues. The CDR3 reads CASRTGPNYGYTF. CDR3 nucleotides: TGTGCCAGTAGGACCGGACCGAACTATGGCTACACCTTC.

This chain uses TRBV10-2 with TRBJ2-7; 7 bases fit TRBD2. The CDR3 has 15 residues. Germline V gene sequence: CDR1 WSHSY, CDR2 SAAADI. The junction had 10 bases not matched to a gene; V was cut back by 6 bases and J by 2 bases. The CDR3 loop is CASRRDYRSAYEQYF. The CDR3 bases are TGCGCCAGCAGACGGGACTACCGGTCGGCCTACGAGCAGTACTTC.

J is TRBJ1-2 and V is TRBV7-3; perhaps TRBD1 as D (6 bases). The CDR3 has 12 amino acids. Germline lookup yields CDR1 SGHTA and CDR2 FQGTGA. The V end lost 5 bases, the J end lost 8 bases, and 12 bases lay between the germline ends. The CDR3 DNA sequence: TGTGCCAGCAGCGAACAGGGTTTGGGCTACACCTTC. It is translated as CASSEQGLGYTF.

V usage is TRBV5-4 and J usage is TRBJ1-4, with unresolved D. The CDR3 has 14 residues. V shed 5 bases and J shed 7 bases, with 15 bases lying between them. Germline V CDR1 and CDR2: SGHNT, YYREEE (reference sequence). Written as DNA, the CDR3 is TGTGCCAGCAGTTCTACGGCCTTGGGTGAAAAACTGTTTTTT. Protein product: CASSSTALGEKLFF.

V usage is TRBV6-6 and J usage is TRBJ1-1; D is uncertain. CDR3 length equals 14 residues. CDR1 is MNHNY and CDR2 is SVGAGI in the germline V gene (reference sequence). V lost 0 bases and J lost 3, with 8 bases in between. The CDR3 loop is CASSYSRRDTEAFF. In DNA, the CDR3 is TGTGCCAGCAGTTACTCGAGGAGGGACACTGAAGCTTTCTTT.